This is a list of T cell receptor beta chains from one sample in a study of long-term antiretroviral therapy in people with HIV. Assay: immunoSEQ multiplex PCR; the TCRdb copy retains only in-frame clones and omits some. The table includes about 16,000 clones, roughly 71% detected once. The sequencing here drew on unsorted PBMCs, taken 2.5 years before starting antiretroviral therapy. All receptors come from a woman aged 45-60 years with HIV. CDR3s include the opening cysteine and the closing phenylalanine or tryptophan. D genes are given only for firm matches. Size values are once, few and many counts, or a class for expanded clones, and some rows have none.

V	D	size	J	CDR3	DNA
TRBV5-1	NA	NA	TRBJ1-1	CASSLGLSFTNTEAFF	TGCGCCAGCAGCTTAGGTCTATCCTTCACAAACACTGAAGCTTTCTTT
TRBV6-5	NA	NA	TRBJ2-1	CASSYAGEDEQFF	TGTGCCAGCAGTTACGCAGGGGAAGATGAGCAGTTCTTC
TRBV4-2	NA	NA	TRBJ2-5	CASSQEWGRQETQYF	TGTGCCAGCAGCCAAGAGTGGGGTCGGCAAGAGACCCAGTACTTC
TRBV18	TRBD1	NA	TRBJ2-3	CASSPPGQGTDTQYF	TGTGCCAGCTCACCACCAGGACAGGGCACAGATACGCAGTATTTT
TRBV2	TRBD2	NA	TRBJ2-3	CASSVGLAGSQDTQYF	TGTGCCAGCAGTGTAGGACTAGCGGGGTCACAAGATACGCAGTATTTT
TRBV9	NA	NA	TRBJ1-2	CASSVVGTVNYGYTF	TGTGCCAGCAGCGTGGTCGGGACGGTGAACTATGGCTACACCTTC
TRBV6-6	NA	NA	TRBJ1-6	CASSPLVDSPLHF	TGTGCCAGCAGTCCATTGGTGGATTCACCCCTCCACTTT
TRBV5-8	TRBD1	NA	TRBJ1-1	CASSLAETGGTEAFF	TGTGCCAGCAGCTTGGCCGAGACAGGGGGCACTGAAGCTTTCTTT
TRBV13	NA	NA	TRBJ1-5	CASSLGGGRRNQPQHF	TGTGCCAGCAGCTTAGGCGGGGGGCGTCGCAATCAGCCCCAGCATTTT
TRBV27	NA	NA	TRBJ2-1	CASRRGHWQFF	TGTGCCAGCAGAAGGGGACATTGGCAGTTCTTC
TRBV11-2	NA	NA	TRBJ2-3	CASSLGAVPGDTQYF	TGTGCCAGCAGCTTAGGGGCAGTCCCGGGAGATACGCAGTATTTT
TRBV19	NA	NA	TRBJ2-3	CASSFGQLSTDTQYF	TGTGCCAGTAGTTTCGGACAGCTTAGCACAGATACGCAGTATTTT
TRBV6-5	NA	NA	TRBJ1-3	CASRSREIGNTIYF	TGTGCCAGCAGATCCAGAGAAATTGGAAACACCATATATTTT
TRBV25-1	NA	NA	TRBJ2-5	CASTGLATQYF	TGTGCCAGCACCGGGCTTGCGACCCAGTACTTC
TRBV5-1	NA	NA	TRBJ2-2	CASSLGNRDPNTGELFF	TGCGCCAGCAGCTTGGGGAACCGGGACCCGAACACCGGGGAGCTGTTTTTT
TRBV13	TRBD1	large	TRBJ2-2	CASSSGQPTGELFF	TGTGCCAGCAGCTCGGGACAGCCCACCGGGGAGCTGTTTTTT
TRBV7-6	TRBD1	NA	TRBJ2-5	CASSIRDRVGETQYF	TGTGCCAGCAGCATCCGGGACAGGGTAGGGGAGACCCAGTACTTC
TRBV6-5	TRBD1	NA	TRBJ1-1	CASRLGGQGIRAFF	TGTGCCAGCAGACTGGGGGGACAGGGAATAAGAGCTTTCTTT
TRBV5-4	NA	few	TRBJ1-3	CASSFGVSGNTIYF	TGTGCCAGCAGCTTCGGAGTCTCTGGAAACACCATATATTTT
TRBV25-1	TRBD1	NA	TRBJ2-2	CASSEDTGGGVGELFF	TGTGCCAGCAGTGAGGATACAGGGGGCGGAGTCGGGGAGCTGTTTTTT
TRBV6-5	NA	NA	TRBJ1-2	CASSYSIIHSDGYTF	TGTGCCAGCAGTTACTCCATTATCCACAGTGATGGCTACACCTTC
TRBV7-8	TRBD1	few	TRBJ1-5	CASSLGRDRGLGQPQHF	TGTGCCAGCAGCTTAGGTCGGGACAGGGGGCTGGGGCAGCCCCAGCATTTT
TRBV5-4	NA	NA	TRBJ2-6	CASSLAGSGANVLTF	TGTGCCAGCAGCTTGGCCGGCTCTGGGGCCAACGTCCTGACTTTC
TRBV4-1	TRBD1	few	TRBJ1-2	CASSQGQRTNYGYTF	TGCGCCAGCAGCCAGGGACAGCGTACTAACTATGGCTACACCTTC
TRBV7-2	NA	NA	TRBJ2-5	CASSLDGLPMGETQYF	TGTGCCAGCAGCTTAGACGGTCTCCCAATGGGCGAGACCCAGTACTTC
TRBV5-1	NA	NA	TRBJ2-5	CASSLGGAPQETQYF	TGCGCCAGCAGCTTGGGAGGGGCCCCTCAAGAGACCCAGTACTTC
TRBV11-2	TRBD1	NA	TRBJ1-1	CASSPRQGSGTEAFF	TGTGCCAGCAGCCCTCGACAGGGATCGGGCACTGAAGCTTTCTTT
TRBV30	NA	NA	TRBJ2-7	CAFRPPRAYEQYF	TGTGCCTTTAGGCCTCCCCGGGCCTACGAGCAGTACTTC
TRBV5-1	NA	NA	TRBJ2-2	CASSFEPGAMSGELFF	TGCGCCAGCAGCTTTGAGCCGGGGGCCATGTCCGGGGAGCTGTTTTTT
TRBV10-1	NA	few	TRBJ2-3	CASSEKGTDTQYF	TGCGCCAGCAGTGAAAAGGGTACAGATACGCAGTATTTT
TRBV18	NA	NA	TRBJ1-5	CASSPLADQPQHF	TGTGCCAGCTCACCTCTCGCCGATCAGCCCCAGCATTTT
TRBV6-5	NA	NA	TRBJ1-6	CASSYRTPQENSPLHF	TGTGCCAGCAGTTATAGAACACCACAGGAGAATTCACCCCTCCACTTT
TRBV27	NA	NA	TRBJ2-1	CASSLSMVSRSEQFF	TGTGCCAGCAGTTTATCGATGGTTTCTAGGAGTGAGCAGTTCTTC
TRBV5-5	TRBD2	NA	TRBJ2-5	CASSAAGGREETQYF	TGTGCCAGCAGCGCAGCGGGGGGCCGCGAAGAGACCCAGTACTTC
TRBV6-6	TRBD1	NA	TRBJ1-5	CASSYNTGGSQPQHF	TGTGCCAGCAGTTACAATACAGGGGGCAGTCAGCCCCAGCATTTT
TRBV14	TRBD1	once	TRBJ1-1	CASSPQGGTEAFF	TGTGCCAGCAGCCCGCAGGGGGGTACTGAAGCTTTCTTT
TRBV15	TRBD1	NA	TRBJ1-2	CATRTNRQGDFYGGYTF	TGTGCCACCAGAACCAACAGACAGGGGGATTTTTACGGTGGCTACACCTTC
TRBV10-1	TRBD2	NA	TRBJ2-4	CASSEGLAELLAKNIQYF	TGCGCCAGCAGTGAAGGGCTAGCGGAACTACTAGCCAAAAACATTCAGTACTTC
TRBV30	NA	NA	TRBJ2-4	CAWSRTGQGVKNIQYF	TGTGCCTGGAGTCGGACGGGACAAGGAGTCAAAAACATTCAGTACTTC
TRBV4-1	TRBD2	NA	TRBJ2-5	CASSQGGGLAWETQYF	TGCGCCAGCAGCCAAGGGGGGGGACTAGCGTGGGAGACCCAGTACTTC
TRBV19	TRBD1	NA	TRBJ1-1	CASSIWTGGGTEAFF	TGTGCCAGTAGTATTTGGACAGGGGGGGGCACTGAAGCTTTCTTT
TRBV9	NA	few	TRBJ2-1	CASSARRTVNYNEQFF	TGTGCCAGCAGCGCCCGTCGGACAGTAAACTACAATGAGCAGTTCTTC
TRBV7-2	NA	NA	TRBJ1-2	CASSLEQSHGYTF	TGTGCCAGCAGCTTAGAACAGAGTCATGGCTACACCTTC
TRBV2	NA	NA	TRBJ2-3	CASSEGTANSDTQYF	TGTGCCAGCAGTGAAGGGACAGCAAATTCAGATACGCAGTATTTT
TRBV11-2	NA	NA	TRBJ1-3	CASSLDGLSGNTIYF	TGTGCCAGCAGCTTAGACGGCCTGTCTGGAAACACCATATATTTT
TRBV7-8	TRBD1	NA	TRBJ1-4	CASSLVTGALNEKLFF	TGTGCCAGCAGCTTAGTGACAGGGGCCCTTAATGAAAAACTGTTTTTT